This T cell receptor (beta chain) emerged from a study of metastatic and nonmetastatic thyroid tumors. Study information: Repertoires from blood and tumor or nodule tissue of malignant and benign thyroid patients were compared. Overall study findings and caveats: Benign nodules were reported to have significantly lower TCR beta diversity than malignant thyroid tumors, in blood and tumor.

In the authors' methods: CDR3 was compared across clinicopathological groups, and the resulting differences were used to build a distant-metastasis classifier for papillary thyroid cancer. TCRdb re-called the PCR reads with MiXCR. These V and J calls originate from TCRdb's pipeline instead of the authors' own analysis. The sample records 40,000 to 50,000 clones, roughly 4% being singletons. All patients were treatment-naive before thyroid surgery. This clone has ten or more counts. Its antigen is still unknown. This CDR3 is built from 16 residues. CDR1 and CDR2 from the germline V gene are WNHNN and SYGVQD (reference sequence). Germline trimming cut 0 bases from V and 1 base from J; bases unmatched to any gene: 1.

This TCR came from a female donor with papillary thyroid cancer or a benign thyroid nodule (not recorded which). Some clones in this sample may be carry-over from other donors' samples. The V gene is TRBV10-1, the J gene TRBJ2-5; 11 bases agree with TRBD1. What was sequenced was blood. The CDR3 DNA sequence: TGCGCCAGCAGTGAGTCAGGGACAGGGGGCCAAGAGACCCAGTACTTC. Protein sequence: CASSESGTGGQETQYF.